This T cell receptor beta chain was sequenced for a study of cytomegalovirus exposure and HLA in healthy donors. PCR amplification relied on 60 Vbeta primers (plus 13 Jbeta primers). TCRdb's table, derived via immunoSEQ multiplex PCR, lists solely in-frame clones and lacks some. The repertoire holds approximately 220,000 clones, approximately 80% seen once, with 15% in the top ten. Findings and limits, study-wide: In vitro confirmation showed a few CMV-associated chains to be CMV antigen specific. Presence/absence comparisons presumed near-even sequencing depth among donors. TCR beta chains numbering roughly 150 were designated cytomegalovirus-associated. Sequencing likely produced, as an artifact, a cluster of highly shared sequence variants.

Comment on this clone: Antigen specificity is unknown.

The material sequenced was PBMCs. The clonotype originates from a man between 40 and 49 years old in good health and CMV-seronegative.

CDR3: CASRRDRGAEAFF. The CDR3 bases are TGTGCCAGCAGACGGGACAGGGGAGCTGAAGCTTTCTTT. The chain employs TRBV7-8 and TRBJ1-1; 10 bases fit TRBD1. Germline CDR1 SGHVS, CDR2 FQNEAQ. The CDR3 extends over 13 amino acids. V trimming: 6 bases; J trimming: 6 bases; junction bases outside the gene matches: 4.